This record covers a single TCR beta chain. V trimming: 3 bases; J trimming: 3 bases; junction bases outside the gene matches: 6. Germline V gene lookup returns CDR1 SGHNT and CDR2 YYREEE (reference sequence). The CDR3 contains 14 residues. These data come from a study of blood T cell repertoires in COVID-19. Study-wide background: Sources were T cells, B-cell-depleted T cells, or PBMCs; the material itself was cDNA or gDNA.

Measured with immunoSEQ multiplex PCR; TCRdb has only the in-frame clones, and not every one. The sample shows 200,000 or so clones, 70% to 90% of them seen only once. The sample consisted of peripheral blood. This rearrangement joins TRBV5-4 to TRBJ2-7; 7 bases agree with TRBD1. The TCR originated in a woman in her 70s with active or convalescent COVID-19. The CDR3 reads CASSSGQFHYEQYF. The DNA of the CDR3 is TGTGCCAGCAGCTCGGGACAGTTCCACTACGAGCAGTACTTC.